Listed here are 27 T cell receptor beta chains from one sample, sequenced in a study of blood T cell repertoires in COVID-19. Measured with immunoSEQ multiplex PCR; TCRdb has only the in-frame clones, and not every one. The sample includes over 100,000 clones, nearly 70% of them seen just once. Sequencing was done on a sample of peripheral blood. These receptors were taken from an older woman with acute or convalescent COVID-19.

The J gene is TRBJ2-3, the V gene TRBV29-1, with D maybe TRBD1 (6 bases). Germline V CDR1 and CDR2: SQVTM, ANQGSEA. This CDR3 contains 11 residues. V was clipped by 6 bases and J by 6 bases, with 10 bases between them. The CDR3 protein is CSVMGADTQYF. In DNA form, the CDR3 reads TGCAGCGTGATGGGGGCGGATACGCAGTATTTT.

This clone has only a few counts. Mismatch with germline at one junction end may stem from a read error. V usage is TRBV28 and J usage is TRBJ2-3, with 11 positions matching TRBD1. The germline V gene has CDR1 MDHEN and CDR2 SYDVKM. CDR3 length: 18 residues. CDR3 sequence (DNA): TGTGCGAGCATCAGGGGTCTTGGGACAGGGGGGGGCACAGATACGCAGTATTTT. It is translated as CASIRGLGTGGGTDTQYF. Looking up the rest from reference TRBV28 and TRBJ2-3 gives the full variable domain: DVKVTQSSRYLVKRTGEKVFLECVQDMDHENMFWYRQDPGLGLRLIYFSYDVKMKEKGDIPEGYSVSREKKERFSLILESASTNQTSMYLCASIRGLGTGGGTDTQYFGPGTRLTVL.

The chain is built from TRBV7-9 and TRBJ1-3; D remains ambiguous. Per the germline V gene, CDR1 is SEHNR and CDR2 is FQNEAQ (reference sequence). This CDR3 spans 15 amino acids. V lost 1 base, J lost 0 bases, and 7 bases lay in between. This CDR3 reads CASSLGAVSGNTIYF. The CDR3 DNA reads as TGTGCCAGCAGCTTAGGGGCCGTCTCTGGAAACACCATATATTTT.

Comment on this clone: Relative to the germline gene, one junction end is altered; a read error may explain this. The chain is built from TRBV7-7 and TRBJ2-7; 10 bases fit TRBD2. The CDR3 loop spans 15 amino acids. The germline CDR1 and CDR2 sequences are SSHAT and FNYEAQ (reference sequence). The CDR3, as DNA: TGTGCTAGCAGCTCCGGGACTAGCGCCTTTAACGAGCAGTACTTC. Translating it yields CASSSGTSAFNEQYF.

The chain employs TRBV5-1 and TRBJ1-3, with D tentatively TRBD1 (6 bases). CDR1 is SGHRS, CDR2 YFSETQ, per germline. The CDR3 covers 15 residues. With 0 bases removed from V and 4 bases from J, the gap between germline ends came to 11 bases. CDR3 sequence reads: CASSLAGQSGNTIYF. The CDR3 DNA reads TGCGCCAGCAGCTTGGCCGGACAGTCCGGAAACACCATATATTTT.

The chain has TRBV27 and TRBJ2-2; perhaps TRBD2 as D (6 bases). V shed 6 bases and J shed 4 bases, with 12 bases lying between them. This CDR3 comprises 14 residues. Germline CDR1 is MNHEY and CDR2 is SMNVEV (reference sequence). CDR3 loop: CASSLTRTTGELFF. CDR3 in DNA: TGTGCCAGCAGCCTGACTAGAACCACCGGGGAGCTGTTTTTT.

The J gene is TRBJ2-3, the V gene TRBV20-1; D not resolved. The CDR3 extends over 11 amino acids. Germline V gives CDR1 DFQATT, CDR2 SNEGSKA (reference sequence). Trimming left V 5 bases short and J 4 bases short, with 7 bases between. The CDR3 bases are TGCAGTGCTCCTCGAGCAGATACGCAGTATTTT. Amino acids: CSAPRADTQYF.

The chain carries TRBV6-5 and TRBJ2-3; 11 positions match TRBD1. The CDR3 spans 14 residues. Germline V gene sequence: CDR1 MNHEY, CDR2 SVGAGI. V dropped 6 bases and J dropped 4; count of bases not matched to a gene: 3. The CDR3 reads CASRRTGGADTQYF. Written as DNA, the CDR3 is TGTGCCAGCAGGAGGACAGGGGGCGCAGATACGCAGTATTTT.

DNA for the CDR3: TGTGCCAGCAGCAACCGACAAAGTCGCTATGGCTACACCTTC. Amino acids: CASSNRQSRYGYTF. The genes are TRBV7-2 and TRBJ1-2; D is unresolved. The CDR3 contains 14 residues. The V end was cut by 5 bases, the J end by 4 bases, with 14 bases between. Germline assignment: CDR1 SGHTA and CDR2 FQGNSA.

The chain recombines TRBV5-4 with TRBJ2-3; maybe TRBD2 (5 bases). The CDR3 has 11 residues. Germline lookup yields CDR1 SGHNT and CDR2 YYREEE (reference sequence). V was cut by 2 bases and J by 8 bases, with 6 bases left in between. The DNA of the CDR3 is TGTGCCAGCAGCTTAGAGGGTACGCAGTATTTT. Amino acid sequence: CASSLEGTQYF.

The chain recombines TRBV7-9 with TRBJ2-7; 8 nucleotides agree with TRBD1. CDR1 and CDR2 (germline): SEHNR, FQNEAQ (reference sequence). V lost 2 bases and J lost 9; bases outside the gene matches: 3. The CDR3 spans 12 residues. For the CDR3, the DNA is TGTGCCAGCAGCTTATCAACAGGGGGGCAGTACTTC. Protein product: CASSLSTGGQYF.

Written as DNA, the CDR3 is TGTGCCAGCAATTCGGCGGGTGAAGCTTTCTTT. Translation gives CASNSAGEAFF. The chain recombines TRBV2 with TRBJ1-1, with D unresolved. This CDR3 is 11 amino acids long. V was shortened by 7 bases and J by 7 bases, with 10 bases between the two germline ends. From germline, CDR1 is SNHLY and CDR2 FYNNEI.

V and J are TRBV7-9 and TRBJ1-4, with TRBD1 matching over 10 bases. After removal of 0 bases from V and 10 bases from J, the junction contained 5 bases not matched to a gene. This CDR3 has 15 amino acids. Germline V lookup: CDR1 SEHNR, CDR2 FQNEAQ (reference sequence). CDR3 sequence reads: CASSLAHGQGGKLFF. The CDR3 region has the DNA TGTGCCAGCAGCTTAGCGCACGGACAGGGGGGAAAACTGTTTTTT.

This clone has just one count. The rearrangement links TRBV10-2 to TRBJ2-7, with 10 bases matching TRBD2. V was pared by 3 bases and J by 3 bases, with 2 bases of the junction left unmatched. The CDR3 runs 14 residues. Germline values: CDR1 WSHSY, CDR2 SAAADI. CDR3 region: CASSELAGNYEQYF. In DNA, the CDR3 is TGCGCCAGCAGTGAACTAGCGGGGAACTACGAGCAGTACTTC.

The chain employs TRBV28 and TRBJ1-6; 9 bases are shared with TRBD1. The CDR3 totals 17 residues. CDR1 and CDR2 from the germline V gene are MDHEN and SYDVKM. Germline trimming cut 1 base from V and 10 bases from J; bases unmatched to any gene: 11. The CDR3 bases are TGTGCCAGCAGTTTATTGGGGCAAAGACAGGGGGGGTCACCCCTCCACTTT. It codes for CASSLLGQRQGGSPLHF.

About this clone itself: Here the CDR3 omits its conserved ending phenylalanine or tryptophan, so a read error is the likely source. It is unclear where the CDR3 begins or ends on the DNA, so no DNA is shown, and the CDR3 is as TCRdb lists it. The chain couples TRBV29-1 to TRBJ2-7; TRBD1, the table's D call, lacks a check against the DNA. The germline gives CDR1 SQVTM, CDR2 ANQGSEA. The CDR3 spans 12 amino acids, including both terminal residues. CDR3 residues: CSVDTGGNEPYL.

The table lists this clone with many counts. Here the CDR3 reads CASSEPGLRGYQPQHF. The CDR3 nucleotides are TGTGCCAGCAGTGAACCTGGCCTCAGGGGGTATCAGCCCCAGCATTTT. The chain employs TRBV2 and TRBJ1-5, with 7 bases identical to TRBD1. Trimming removed 2 bases from V and 5 bases from J; junction bases left unmatched: 9. The CDR3 length is 16 residues. Per the germline V gene, CDR1 is SNHLY and CDR2 is FYNNEI.

A single count supports this clone. CDR3 bases: TGTGCCAGCAGCTTGGTCGGAGGAGGGCAAGAGACCCAGTACTTC. It encodes CASSLVGGGQETQYF. This chain connects TRBV5-4 to TRBJ2-5; a possible D gene is TRBD2 (6 bases). Germline loops: CDR1 SGHNT, CDR2 YYREEE (reference sequence). V shed 0 bases and J shed 2 bases, with 11 bases lying between them. The CDR3 is 15 residues long.

This clone was picked up one time. The chain recombines TRBV15 with TRBJ2-7, with TRBD2 identical over 7 bases. The J segment lost 5 bases and the V segment lost 3 bases, leaving 7 bases of the junction unmatched. Germline V gives CDR1 LNHNV, CDR2 YYDKDF (reference sequence). The CDR3 has 14 amino acids. This CDR3 reads CATSRGGAMNEQYF. CDR3 DNA sequence: TGTGCCACCAGCAGGGGAGGGGCGATGAACGAGCAGTACTTC.

The chain uses TRBV5-6 and TRBJ2-2, with a possible D match to TRBD1 (6 bases). The CDR3 is 15 residues long. Germline CDR1 and CDR2: SGHDT and YYEEEE. Between the trimmed V and J ends, which lost 4 bases and 7 bases, there was a span of 17 bases. The CDR3 coding sequence is TGTGCCAGCAGCCTGAGGACCGGGACAAACGGGGAGCTGTTTTTT. It translates to CASSLRTGTNGELFF.

The J gene is TRBJ2-2, the V gene TRBV5-6; TRBD2 agrees at 11 bases. Trimming took 4 bases from V and 5 from J; bases not matched to a gene: 7. The CDR3 spans 16 residues. Germline V gives CDR1 SGHDT, CDR2 YYEEEE. The CDR3 here is CASSPVAGGSTGELFF. CDR3 bases: TGTGCCAGCAGCCCCGTAGCGGGAGGGAGTACCGGGGAGCTGTTTTTT.

In this sample, this clone turned up a few times. The CDR3 here is CASSKPKQGAMNTEAFF. The CDR3 coding sequence is TGTGCCAGCAGCAAACCTAAACAGGGGGCCATGAACACTGAAGCTTTCTTT. This chain joins TRBV21-1 and TRBJ1-1; TRBD1 was called by the table and not checked on the DNA. TRBV21-1 is a pseudogene locus. CDR3 size: 17 residues.

The chain joins TRBV2 to TRBJ2-5; a possible D gene is TRBD1 (7 bases). CDR3 length equals 15 residues. Trimming stripped 6 bases from V and 2 bases from J, with 16 bases between. Per the germline V gene, CDR1 is SNHLY and CDR2 is FYNNEI. CDR3 coding DNA: TGTGCCAGCAGAGAGACCAGGGGGAGGCAAGAGACCCAGTACTTC. Its protein product is CASRETRGRQETQYF.

V usage is TRBV18 and J usage is TRBJ1-5; D is unresolved. The CDR3 length is 13 residues. V gave up 3 bases and J gave up 4 bases, with 7 bases separating them. Germline V CDR1 and CDR2: KGHSH, LQKENI. The CDR3 protein is CASSPWSNQPQHF. In DNA, the CDR3 is TGTGCCAGCTCACCCTGGAGTAATCAGCCCCAGCATTTT.

This chain links TRBV3-1 (or the pseudogene TRBV3-2) with TRBJ2-5; D unclear. Germline V gives CDR1 LGHDT, CDR2 YNNKEL (reference sequence). This CDR3 has 12 residues. With 4 bases removed from V and 5 bases from J, the gap between germline ends came to 8 bases. CDR3: CASSRWRETQYF. The CDR3, as DNA: TGTGCCAGCAGCCGGTGGCGGGAGACCCAGTACTTC.

This clone was counted between two and nine times. This chain uses TRBV2 with TRBJ2-7, with 8 bases lining up with TRBD1. Trimming cost V 8 bases and J 0 bases; bases outside gene matches: 6. CDR3 size: 14 residues. Looked up from germline, CDR1 is SNHLY and CDR2 is FYNNEI. The CDR3 loop reads CASSDRGSSYEQYF. The DNA for the CDR3 is TGTGCCAGCTCCGACAGGGGAAGCTCCTACGAGCAGTACTTC. Drawing the rest from reference TRBV2 and TRBJ2-7, the complete variable domain is EPEVTQTPSHQVTQMGQEVILRCVPISNHLYFYWYRQILGQKVEFLVSFYNNEISEKSEIFDDQFSVERPDGSNFTLKIRSTKLEDSAMYFCASSDRGSSYEQYFGPGTRLTVT.

Only a few counts were recorded for this clone. This sequence joins TRBV20-1 and TRBJ2-5, with a tentative D call TRBD2 (5 bases). The CDR3 extends over 14 amino acids. Trimming shortened V by 3 bases and J by 5 bases, and 16 bases separated the two germline ends. Germline V gene lookup returns CDR1 DFQATT and CDR2 SNEGSKA (reference sequence). Written as DNA, the CDR3 is TGCAGTGCTAGTCCTCAACCTAGAGGGGAGACCCAGTACTTC. Amino acid sequence: CSASPQPRGETQYF.